The sequence of this T cell receptor beta chain was determined in a study of T cell repertoires in cytomegalovirus infection. Remarks on this clonotype: An end of the junction differs from the germline gene, which may be a read error.

TCRdb re-derived calls from the reads in MiXCR, one entry per CDR3 protein. Altogether around 740,000 distinct CDR3 sequences are present, 35% being singletons, with the ten largest covering about 2.8%. Germline loops: CDR1 SGHRS, CDR2 YFSETQ. The CDR3 length is 15 residues. The J gene is TRBJ2-2, the V gene TRBV5-1, with a tentative D call TRBD1 (7 bases). This receptor was taken from a human donor in good health (CMV status not recorded). Some clones in this sample may be carry-over from other donors' samples. The material sequenced was PBMCs. The CDR3 reads CASSNPTGFTGGLFF. The CDR3 DNA follows: TGCGCCAGCAGCAACCCGACAGGGTTCACCGGGGGGCTGTTTTTT. The entire variable domain, with the rest obtained from reference TRBV5-1 and TRBJ2-2, is as follows: KAGVTQTPRYLIKTRGQQVTLSCSPISGHRSVSWYQQTPGQGLQFLFEYFSETQRNKGNFPGRFSGRQFSNSRSEMNVSTLELGDSALYLCASSNPTGFTGGLFFGEGSRLTVL.